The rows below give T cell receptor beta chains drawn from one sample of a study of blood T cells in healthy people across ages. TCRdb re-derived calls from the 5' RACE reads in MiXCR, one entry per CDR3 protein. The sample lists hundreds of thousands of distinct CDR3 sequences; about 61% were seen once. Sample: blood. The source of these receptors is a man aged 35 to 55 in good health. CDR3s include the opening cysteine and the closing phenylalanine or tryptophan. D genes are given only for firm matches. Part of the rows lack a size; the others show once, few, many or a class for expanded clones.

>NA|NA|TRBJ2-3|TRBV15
CATSNDIDRSTDTQYF
TGTGCCACCAGCAACGATATAGACAGAAGCACAGATACGCAGTATTTT
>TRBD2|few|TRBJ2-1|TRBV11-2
CASSLVTSGSHNEQFF
TGTGCCAGCAGCTTAGTGACTAGCGGGAGCCACAATGAGCAGTTCTTC
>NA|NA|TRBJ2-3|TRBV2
CASRGQADRHTDTQYF
TGTGCCAGCAGGGGTCAAGCCGACAGGCACACAGATACGCAGTATTTT
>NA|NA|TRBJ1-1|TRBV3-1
CASSQGPSRNTEAFF
TGTGCCAGCAGCCAAGGTCCGTCGCGGAACACTGAAGCTTTCTTT
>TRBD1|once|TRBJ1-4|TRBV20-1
CSAPAGQGNEKLFF
TGCAGTGCCCCGGCGGGACAGGGTAATGAAAAACTGTTTTTT
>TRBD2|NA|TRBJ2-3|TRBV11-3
CASRQMGGSTDTQYF
TGTGCCAGCCGACAAATGGGGGGGAGCACAGATACGCAGTATTTT
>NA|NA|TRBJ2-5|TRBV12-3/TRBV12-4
CASSFSHPGTQYF
TGTGCCAGCAGTTTTTCCCATCCTGGGACCCAGTACTTC
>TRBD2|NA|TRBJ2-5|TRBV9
CASSGGRASEGETQYF
TGTGCCAGCAGTGGTGGGAGGGCCAGCGAGGGAGAGACCCAGTACTTC
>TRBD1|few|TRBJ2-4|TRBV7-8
CASSPGTDTLAKNIQYF
TGTGCCAGCAGCCCAGGGACAGACACCTTAGCCAAAAACATTCAGTACTTC
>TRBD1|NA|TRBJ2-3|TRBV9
CASSLQGLQDTQYF
TGTGCCAGCAGCCTACAGGGGTTGCAGGATACGCAGTATTTT
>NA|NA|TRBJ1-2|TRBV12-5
CASGPQDRLYGYTF
TGTGCTAGTGGTCCGCAGGACAGACTCTATGGCTACACCTTC
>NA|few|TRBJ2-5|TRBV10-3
CAISGPSGAQETQYF
TGTGCCATCAGCGGGCCATCGGGGGCCCAAGAGACCCAGTACTTC
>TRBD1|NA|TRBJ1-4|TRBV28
CASSDRQGPNEKLFF
TGTGCCAGCAGTGACAGACAGGGGCCTAATGAAAAACTGTTTTTT
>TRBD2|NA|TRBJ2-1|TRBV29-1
CSPRGLAGGEWSYNEQFF
TGCAGCCCACGAGGGCTAGCGGGGGGGGAATGGTCCTACAATGAGCAGTTCTTC
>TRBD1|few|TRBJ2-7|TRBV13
CASSLAGTGTPYEQYF
TGTGCCAGCAGCTTAGCTGGGACAGGGACCCCCTACGAGCAGTACTTC
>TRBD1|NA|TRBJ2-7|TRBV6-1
CASRQGRAYEQYF
TGTGCCAGCAGACAGGGGCGCGCCTACGAGCAGTACTTC
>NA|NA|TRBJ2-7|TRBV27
CASSLSQTGYEQYF
TGTGCCAGCAGTTTATCTCAGACAGGCTACGAGCAGTACTTC
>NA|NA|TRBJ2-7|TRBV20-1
CSARGAAYEQYF
TGCAGTGCTAGGGGGGCCGCCTACGAGCAGTACTTC
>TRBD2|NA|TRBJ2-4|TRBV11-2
CASSRDASGNRIHIAKNIQYF
TGTGCCAGCAGCCGTGACGCTAGCGGAAACCGGATACACATAGCCAAAAACATTCAGTACTTC
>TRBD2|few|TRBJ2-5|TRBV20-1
CSARALAGDQETQYF
TGCAGTGCTAGAGCACTAGCGGGGGACCAAGAGACCCAGTACTTC
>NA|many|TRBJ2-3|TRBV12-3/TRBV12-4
CASSFPNTDTQYF
TGTGCCAGCAGTTTTCCTAACACAGATACGCAGTATTTT
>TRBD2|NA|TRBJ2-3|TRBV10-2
CASRRGRDTDTQYF
TGCGCCAGCAGGAGAGGGAGGGACACAGATACGCAGTATTTT
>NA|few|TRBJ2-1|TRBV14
CASSQDPRGNYNEQFF
TGTGCCAGCAGCCAAGATCCTAGGGGCAATTACAATGAGCAGTTCTTC
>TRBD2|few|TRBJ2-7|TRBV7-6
CASSWGLAGTNSYEQYF
TGTGCCAGCAGCTGGGGACTAGCGGGCACCAACTCCTACGAGCAGTACTTC